This TCR beta chain was sequenced during a study of blood T cells in healthy people across ages. As for the study in general: Capture by template switching was about one barcoded beta molecule per two T cells. Points from the study as a whole: Per million T cells, TCR beta diversity dropped about linearly as age rose.

Through a sample-barcoded 5' primer and a J-beta primer mix, a second PCR was run for 7 to 11 cycles. Samples each returned at least 2.5 million CDR3-containing paired-end reads. One entry per CDR3 protein, called by TCRdb with MiXCR from the 5' RACE reads. The table records around 1.5 million distinct CDR3 sequences, around 59% of them present only once. This CDR3 has 16 residues. Germline values: CDR1 MNHEY, CDR2 SVGAGI. As to this clonotype: Its specificity is not known. One end of the junction is discordant with germline, which a read error may explain.

V gene TRBV6-5 combines with J gene TRBJ2-3; 11 bases are shared with TRBD2. The receptor's source is a man aged 18 to 30 in good health. The sample comprised blood. CDR3 region: CAGSPTSGGGTDTQYF. CDR3 coding DNA: TGTGCCGGCAGTCCTACTAGCGGGGGTGGCACAGATACGCAGTATTTT.